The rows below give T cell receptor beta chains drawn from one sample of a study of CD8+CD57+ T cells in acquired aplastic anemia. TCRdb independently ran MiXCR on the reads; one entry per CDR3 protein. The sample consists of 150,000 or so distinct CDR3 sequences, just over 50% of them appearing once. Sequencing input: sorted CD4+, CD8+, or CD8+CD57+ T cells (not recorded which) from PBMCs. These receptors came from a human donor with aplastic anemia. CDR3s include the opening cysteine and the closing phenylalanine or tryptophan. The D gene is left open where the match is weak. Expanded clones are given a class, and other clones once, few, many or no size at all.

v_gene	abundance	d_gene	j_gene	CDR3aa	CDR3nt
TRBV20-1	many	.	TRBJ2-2	CSARASTGELFF	TGCAGTGCTAGAGCCTCCACCGGGGAGCTGTTTTTT
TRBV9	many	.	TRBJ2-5	CASSDPGTLQETQYF	TGTGCCAGCAGCGACCCGGGGACATTACAAGAGACCCAGTACTTC
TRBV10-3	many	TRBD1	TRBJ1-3	CAIRRDRDSRFPIYF	TGTGCCATCAGACGTGACCGGGACAGCAGGTTCCCCATATATTTT
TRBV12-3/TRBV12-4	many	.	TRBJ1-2	CASSLEGRERGYTF	TGTGCCAGCAGTTTAGAGGGCAGGGAACGTGGCTACACCTTC
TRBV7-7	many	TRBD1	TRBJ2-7	CASSLGTGSSYEQYF	TGTGCCAGCAGCTTAGGGACAGGGAGCTCCTACGAGCAGTACTTC
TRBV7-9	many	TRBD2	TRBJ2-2	CASSFDKAGGHGELFF	TGTGCCAGCAGCTTCGACAAAGCGGGGGGTCACGGGGAGCTGTTTTTT
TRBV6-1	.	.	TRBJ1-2	CASSINTGGYGYTF	TGTGCCAGCAGTATCAACACGGGGGGCTATGGCTACACCTTC
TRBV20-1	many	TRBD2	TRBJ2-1	CSARHVDVGTGGHNEQFF	TGCAGTGCTAGACATGTTGATGTCGGGACGGGAGGCCACAATGAGCAGTTCTTC
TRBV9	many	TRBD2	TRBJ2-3	CASSARSGGRTDTQYF	TGTGCCAGCAGCGCCCGTAGCGGGGGGAGGACAGATACGCAGTATTTT
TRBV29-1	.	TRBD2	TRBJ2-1	CSVVPGLAVSGEQFF	TGCAGCGTCGTCCCGGGACTAGCGGTCTCTGGGGAGCAGTTCTTC
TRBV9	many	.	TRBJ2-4	CASSVAGTEGNIQYF	TGTGCCAGCAGCGTAGCCGGGACGGAGGGTAACATTCAGTACTTC
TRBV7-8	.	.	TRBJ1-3	CASSLRPSGNTIYF	TGTGCCAGCAGCTTGCGGCCCTCTGGAAACACCATATATTTT
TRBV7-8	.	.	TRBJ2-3	CASSLEGSTDTQYF	TGTGCCAGCAGCTTAGAAGGAAGCACAGATACGCAGTATTTT
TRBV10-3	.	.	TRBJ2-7	CATSDPGTSPYEQYF	TGTGCCACCAGTGATCCCGGGACATCACCCTACGAGCAGTACTTC
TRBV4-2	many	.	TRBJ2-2	CASSQEGSSTGELFF	TGTGCCAGCAGCCAAGAGGGCAGCTCCACCGGGGAGCTGTTTTTT
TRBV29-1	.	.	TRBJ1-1	CSVTDRPEAFF	TGCAGCGTGACAGATCGTCCTGAAGCTTTCTTT
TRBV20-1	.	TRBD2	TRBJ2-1	CSAQGLANEQFF	TGCAGTGCTCAGGGACTAGCTAATGAGCAGTTCTTC
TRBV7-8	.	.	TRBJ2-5	CASSFHQETQYF	TGTGCCAGCAGCTTTCACCAAGAGACCCAGTACTTC